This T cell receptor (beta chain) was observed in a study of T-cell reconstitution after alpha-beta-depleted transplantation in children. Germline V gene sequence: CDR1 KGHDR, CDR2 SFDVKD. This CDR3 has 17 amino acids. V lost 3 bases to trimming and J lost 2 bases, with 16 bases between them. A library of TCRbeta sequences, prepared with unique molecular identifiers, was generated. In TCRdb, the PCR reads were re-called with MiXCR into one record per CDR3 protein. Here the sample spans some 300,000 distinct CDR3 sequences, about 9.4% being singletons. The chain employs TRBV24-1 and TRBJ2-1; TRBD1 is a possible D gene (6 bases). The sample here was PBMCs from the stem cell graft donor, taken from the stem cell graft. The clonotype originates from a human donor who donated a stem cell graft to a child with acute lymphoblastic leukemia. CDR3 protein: CATSDTDTGKAYNEQFF. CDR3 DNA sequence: TGTGCCACCAGTGATACAGACACAGGGAAGGCCTACAATGAGCAGTTCTTC.